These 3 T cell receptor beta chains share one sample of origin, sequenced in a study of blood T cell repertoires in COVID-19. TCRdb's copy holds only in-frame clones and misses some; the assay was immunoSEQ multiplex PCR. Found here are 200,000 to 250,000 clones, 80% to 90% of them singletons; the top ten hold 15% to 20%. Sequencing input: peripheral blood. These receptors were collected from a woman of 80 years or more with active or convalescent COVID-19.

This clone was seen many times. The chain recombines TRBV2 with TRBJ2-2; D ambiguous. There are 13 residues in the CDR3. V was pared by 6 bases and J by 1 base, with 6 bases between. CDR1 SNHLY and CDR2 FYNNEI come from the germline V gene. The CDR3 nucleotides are TGTGCCAGCAGGAGAAGGAACACCGGGGAGCTGTTTTTT. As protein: CASRRRNTGELFF.

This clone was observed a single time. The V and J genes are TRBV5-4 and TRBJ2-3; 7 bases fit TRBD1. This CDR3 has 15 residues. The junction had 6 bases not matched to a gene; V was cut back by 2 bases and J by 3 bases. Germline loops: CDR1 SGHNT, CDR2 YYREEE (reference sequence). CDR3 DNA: TGTGCCAGCAGCTTAACAGGGGTCTATACAGATACGCAGTATTTT. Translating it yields CASSLTGVYTDTQYF.

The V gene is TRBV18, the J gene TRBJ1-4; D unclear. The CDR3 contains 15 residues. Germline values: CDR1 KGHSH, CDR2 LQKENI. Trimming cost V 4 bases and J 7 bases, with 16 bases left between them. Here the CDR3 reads CASSREVGAGEKLFF. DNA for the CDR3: TGTGCCAGCTCACGGGAGGTGGGCGCCGGTGAAAAACTGTTTTTT. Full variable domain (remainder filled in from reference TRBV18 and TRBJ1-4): NAGVMQNPRHLVRRRGQEARLRCSPMKGHSHVYWYRQLPEEGLKFMVYLQKENIIDESGMPKERFSAEFPKEGPSILRIQQVVRGDSAAYFCASSREVGAGEKLFFGSGTQLSVL.